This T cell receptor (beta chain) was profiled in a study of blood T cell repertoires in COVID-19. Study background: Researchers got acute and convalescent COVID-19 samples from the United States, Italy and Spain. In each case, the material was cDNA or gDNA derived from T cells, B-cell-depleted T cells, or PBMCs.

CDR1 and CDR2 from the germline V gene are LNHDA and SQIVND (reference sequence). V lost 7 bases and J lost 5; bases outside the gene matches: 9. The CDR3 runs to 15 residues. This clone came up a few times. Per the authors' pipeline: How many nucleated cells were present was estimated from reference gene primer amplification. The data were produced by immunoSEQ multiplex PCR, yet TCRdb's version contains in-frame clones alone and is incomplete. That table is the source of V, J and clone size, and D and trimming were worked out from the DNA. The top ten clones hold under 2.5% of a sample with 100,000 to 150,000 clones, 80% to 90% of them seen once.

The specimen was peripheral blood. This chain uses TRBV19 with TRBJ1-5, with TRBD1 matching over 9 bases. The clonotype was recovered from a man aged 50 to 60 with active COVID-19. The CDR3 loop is CASTSGTGWDQPQHF. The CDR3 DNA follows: TGTGCCAGTACATCCGGGACAGGGTGGGATCAGCCCCAGCATTTT.